This entry lists 13 T cell receptor beta chains sequenced from one sample in a study of identifying expanded T cells in peripheral blood. This table comes from immunoSEQ multiplex PCR, and its TCRdb copy is limited to in-frame clones, with some not included. The sample lists 90,000 or so clones, 86% occurring once. The sample consisted of blood. The receptors were sampled from a person aged 18 to 70 in good health.

V and J are TRBV5-4 and TRBJ2-7; 8 nucleotides align to TRBD2. V lost 5 bases to trimming and J lost 8 bases; unmatched junction nucleotides: 15. Germline loops: CDR1 SGHNT, CDR2 YYREEE (reference sequence). CDR3 size: 15 residues. CDR3 DNA: TGTGCCAGCAGGACCGGGACTAGTGGGCCCTGGAAGCAGTACTTC. As protein: CASRTGTSGPWKQYF.

This clone was observed a single time. V is TRBV7-9 and J is TRBJ1-1; D call uncertain. Trimming shortened V by 3 bases and J by 6 bases, and 5 bases separated the two germline ends. Germline CDR1 reads SEHNR; CDR2 reads FQNEAQ (reference sequence). The CDR3 sequence is 11 residues long. The CDR3 loop reads CASSFSSEAFF. The CDR3 coding sequence is TGTGCCAGCAGCTTTTCATCTGAAGCTTTCTTT. Full variable domain (remainder filled in from reference TRBV7-9 and TRBJ1-1): DTGVSQNPRHKITKRGQNVTFRCDPISEHNRLYWYRQTLGQGPEFLTYFQNEAQLEKSRLLSDRFSAERPKGSFSTLEIQRTEQGDSAMYLCASSFSSEAFFGQGTRLTVV.

The chain carries TRBV5-6 and TRBJ2-1; D might be TRBD2 (6 bases). The germline gives CDR1 SGHDT, CDR2 YYEEEE. This CDR3 comprises 16 residues. Trimming took 4 bases from V and 4 from J, leaving 18 bases between them. The CDR3 DNA sequence: TGTGCCAGCAGCGCGTCATGGCGGGGATCGTACAATGAGCAGTTCTTC. This sequence encodes CASSASWRGSYNEQFF.

The chain is built from TRBV7-6 and TRBJ1-5; 7 positions match TRBD1. Losses at the gene ends were 5 bases for V and 2 bases for J; bases not matched to a gene: 6. This CDR3 spans 15 amino acids. Germline loops: CDR1 SGHVS, CDR2 FNYEAQ. In DNA, the CDR3 is TGTGCCAGCAGCGCCCGAACAGGGGGCAATCAGCCCCAGCATTTT. Translating it yields CASSARTGGNQPQHF.

The gene calls are TRBV7-2 and TRBJ1-6; weak D call: TRBD1 (6 bases). The CDR3 sequence is 14 residues long. Per the germline V gene, CDR1 is SGHTA and CDR2 is FQGNSA. The V end lost 3 bases, the J end lost 9 bases, and 12 bases lay between the germline ends. The CDR3 nucleotides read TGTGCCAGCAGCTTCTACAGGGAGGGTTCACCCCTCCACTTT. This gives the protein CASSFYREGSPLHF.

This clone appeared a single time. V usage is TRBV29-1 and J usage is TRBJ1-4, with 7 positions matching TRBD1. Germline assignment: CDR1 SQVTM and CDR2 ANQGSEA. J gave up 7 bases and V 6 bases, and 11 bases lay outside the gene matches. CDR3 length equals 14 residues. CDR3 protein: CSVRGGGRPEKLFF. CDR3 DNA sequence: TGCAGCGTGAGAGGGGGCGGTCGTCCTGAAAAACTGTTTTTT.

The chain joins TRBV7-2 to TRBJ1-5; D gene uncertain. V gave up 1 base and J gave up 4 bases, with 8 bases separating them. Germline V gene data show CDR1 as SGHTA and CDR2 as FQGNSA. This CDR3 spans 14 amino acids. As DNA, the CDR3 is TGTGCCAGCAGCTTAGTAGAAGGAAATCAGCCCCAGCATTTT. Protein sequence: CASSLVEGNQPQHF.

The chain employs TRBV7-2 and TRBJ2-3, with 7 bases fitting TRBD1. Germline-derived CDR1 and CDR2 are SGHTA and FQGNSA. V was clipped by 6 bases and J by 2 bases; unmatched bases: 8. This CDR3 region has 15 residues. CDR3 residues: CASRPGTVFTDTQYF. CDR3 DNA: TGTGCCAGCAGACCCGGGACAGTTTTCACAGATACGCAGTATTTT.

The rearrangement links TRBV5-4 to TRBJ2-4; D is unresolved. V was pared by 4 bases and J by 1 base, with 9 bases between. The CDR3 extends over 14 amino acids. Per the germline V gene, CDR1 is SGHNT and CDR2 is YYREEE (reference sequence). CDR3 sequence (DNA): TGTGCCAGCAGCCAGCAAGCGGCCAAAAACATTCAGTACTTC. Protein sequence: CASSQQAAKNIQYF.

This chain joins TRBV7-9 and TRBJ1-4; D call uncertain. CDR3 length: 12 amino acids. Germline values: CDR1 SEHNR, CDR2 FQNEAQ (reference sequence). V lost 3 bases to trimming and J lost 3 bases, with 2 bases between them. The CDR3 loop is CASSFPNEKLFF. The CDR3 DNA follows: TGTGCCAGCAGCTTTCCTAATGAAAAACTGTTTTTT.

About this clone itself: Other DNA sequences of this sample code for an identical CDR3. V is TRBV15 and J is TRBJ1-1; D not resolved. V lost 0 bases and J lost 1, with 6 bases in between. The germline V gene has CDR1 LNHNV and CDR2 YYDKDF (reference sequence). The CDR3 runs 14 residues. CDR3 protein: CATSRDLGNTEAFF. CDR3 sequence (DNA): TGTGCCACCAGCAGAGATTTGGGGAACACTGAAGCTTTCTTT.

This clone appeared a single time. J is TRBJ2-1 and V is TRBV2; 8 positions match TRBD2. The V gene's germline CDR1 is SNHLY and CDR2 FYNNEI. The CDR3 contains 18 residues. V lost 6 bases and J lost 0; bases outside the gene matches: 13. The CDR3 DNA reads TGTGCCAGCAGGGGGCCGGGGCGGGGGGCCCGCTCCTACAATGAGCAGTTCTTC. As protein: CASRGPGRGARSYNEQFF.

The chain carries TRBV30 and TRBJ2-5; perhaps TRBD1 as D (7 bases). The CDR3 length is 15 residues. V was shortened by 4 bases and J by 4 bases, with 19 bases between the two germline ends. The germline V gene encodes CDR1 GTSNPN and CDR2 SVGIG (reference sequence). CDR3 sequence reads: CAWTRDRVGGETQYF. The CDR3 coding sequence is TGTGCCTGGACCCGTGACAGGGTGGGGGGAGAGACCCAGTACTTC.